This T cell receptor beta chain was found in a study of cytomegalovirus exposure and HLA in healthy donors. At the level of the study: Assignment to the Caucasian-associated ancestry cluster applied to 75% to 85% of the 350 to 500 genotyped donors. Whole-study findings and limits: Based on reports, TCR beta sequences accurately predicted HLA-A and HLA-B alleles for most subjects. Rarity held for most TCR sequences, but there were some public TCRs that occurred in many donors. By HLA locus, TCR association rates varied in a later analysis, with DRB1 showing the most and HLA-C the fewest.

Germline V gene lookup returns CDR1 MNHEY and CDR2 SMNVEV (reference sequence). The CDR3 is made up of 14 amino acids. Losses at the gene ends were 6 bases for V and 3 bases for J; bases not matched to a gene: 5. PCR amplification relied on 60 Vbeta primers (plus 13 Jbeta primers). TCRdb's copy holds only in-frame clones and misses some; the assay was immunoSEQ multiplex PCR. The sample shows over 250,000 clones, approximately 90% of them seen only once. Concerning this clone: Its specificity is not known.

The sequence came from a man aged 40-49 years in good health and CMV-seropositive. V usage is TRBV27 and J usage is TRBJ1-5, with 7 bases aligning to TRBD1. Source material: PBMCs. The CDR3 sequence: CASSTDRANQPQHF. CDR3 coding DNA: TGTGCCAGCAGCACAGACAGGGCCAATCAGCCCCAGCATTTT.